The 18 T cell receptor beta chains reported below all come from one sample, sequenced in a study of blood T cell repertoires in COVID-19. Produced via immunoSEQ multiplex PCR; TCRdb's table is partial and in-frame only. The data hold roughly 150,000 clones, with roughly four fifths observed a single time. The sample comprised peripheral blood. The receptors were gathered from a human donor in a cohort sampled during active COVID-19.

Only a few counts were recorded for this clone. One end of the junction varies from germline; a read error may be responsible. The chain couples TRBV5-5 to TRBJ1-6; tentative D call: TRBD1 (5 bases). The CDR3 sequence is 14 residues long. Germline V gene lookup returns CDR1 SGHKS and CDR2 YYEKEE (reference sequence). Here the CDR3 DNA reads TGTGCCAGCAGCTTGGAGGGGATAGATTCATCCCTCCACTTT. It specifies CASSLEGIDSSLHF. The entire variable domain, with the rest obtained from reference TRBV5-5 and TRBJ1-6, is as follows: DAGVTQSPTHLIKTRGQQVTLRCSPISGHKSVSWYQQVLGQGPQFIFQYYEKEERGRGNFPDRFSARQFPNYSSELNVNALLLGDSALYLCASSLEGIDSSLHFGNGTRLTVT.

This chain joins TRBV4-2 and TRBJ2-3; 14 positions agree with TRBD2. With 1 base clipped from V and 2 bases from J, the junction kept 5 bases outside the gene matches. This CDR3 is 18 amino acids long. CDR1 and CDR2 from the germline V gene are LGHNA and YNFKEQ. The CDR3 loop is CASSQGGLAGEFTDTQYF. The CDR3 DNA reads as TGTGCCAGCAGCCAAGGGGGACTAGCGGGGGAGTTCACAGATACGCAGTATTTT.

In its sample, this clone was seen once. The junction departs from the called germline gene at one end, perhaps through a read error. The chain couples TRBV7-7 to TRBJ2-1; 8 positions match TRBD2. CDR1 is SSHAT and CDR2 is FNYEAQ in the germline V gene (reference sequence). The CDR3 loop spans 14 amino acids. The CDR3 nucleotides are TGTGCTAGCAGCTTATATTCGGGAGGGGGTGAGCAGTTCTTC. It encodes CASSLYSGGGEQFF.

The chain carries TRBV19 and TRBJ1-2; no reliable D call. Per germline, CDR1 LNHDA and CDR2 SQIVND (reference sequence). V lost 3 bases to trimming and J lost 6 bases, with 11 bases between them. The CDR3 is 13 residues long. The CDR3 region has the DNA TGTGCCAGTAGTATGGCCCCCGAGGATGGCTACACCTTC. The encoded protein is CASSMAPEDGYTF.

The chain couples TRBV25-1 to TRBJ1-5; D is unresolved. Germline V gives CDR1 MGHDK, CDR2 SYGVNS. The CDR3 has 14 residues. The V end was cut by 1 base, the J end by 9 bases, with 13 bases between. The CDR3, as DNA: TGTGCCAGCAGTGAATCCATGGCCCCATGGCCCCAGCATTTT. This codes for CASSESMAPWPQHF.

The table lists this clone with a few counts. The J gene is TRBJ1-1, the V gene TRBV10-3; 9 bases map to TRBD1. CDR3 length: 13 amino acids. In germline, CDR1 is ENHRY, CDR2 SYGVKD. After removal of 7 bases from V and 4 bases from J, the junction contained 4 bases not matched to a gene. Written as DNA, the CDR3 is TGTGCCATCACTGAACAGGGGGCCACTGAAGCTTTCTTT. Its protein is CAITEQGATEAFF.

This clone was counted only a few times. The V call is TRBV27, the J call TRBJ1-5, with no clear D. This CDR3 is built from 19 residues. Germline values: CDR1 MNHEY, CDR2 SMNVEV (reference sequence). V dropped 2 bases and J dropped 0 bases, with 20 bases sitting between them. This CDR3 reads CASSLVKGSGRYSNQPQHF. The CDR3 bases are TGTGCCAGCAGTTTAGTCAAGGGTTCGGGGAGATATAGCAATCAGCCCCAGCATTTT.

The V and J genes are TRBV7-9 and TRBJ2-5; TRBD1 matches 8 bases. Germline CDR1 and CDR2: SEHNR and FQNEAQ (reference sequence). This CDR3 contains 15 residues. Germline trimming cut 5 bases from V and 5 bases from J; bases unmatched to any gene: 10. The CDR3 loop is CASSARDRQDETQYF. The DNA of the CDR3 is TGTGCCAGCAGCGCCCGGGACAGGCAGGACGAGACCCAGTACTTC. Full variable domain (remainder filled in from reference TRBV7-9 and TRBJ2-5): DTGVSQNPRHKITKRGQNVTFRCDPISEHNRLYWYRQTLGQGPEFLTYFQNEAQLEKSRLLSDRFSAERPKGSFSTLEIQRTEQGDSAMYLCASSARDRQDETQYFGPGTRLLVL.

The chain has TRBV11-3 and TRBJ1-5; tentatively, D is TRBD1 (5 bases). Germline V gives CDR1 SGHNT, CDR2 YENEEA. V was clipped by 3 bases and J by 0 bases, with 12 bases between them. The CDR3 sequence is 16 residues long. This chain's CDR3 is CASSLGGAYSNQPQHF. For the CDR3, the DNA is TGTGCCAGCAGCTTGGGGGGTGCTTATAGCAATCAGCCCCAGCATTTT.

The chain combines TRBV7-3 with TRBJ1-1; TRBD1 is a possible D gene (6 bases). Germline V CDR1 and CDR2: SGHTA, FQGTGA. V was shortened by 1 base and J by 5 bases, with 14 bases between the two germline ends. The CDR3 contains 15 residues. The CDR3 coding sequence is TGTGCCAGCAGCTTAAACGGCGGGGGCGGGACTGAAGCTTTCTTT. It encodes CASSLNGGGGTEAFF.

This chain uses TRBV29-1 with TRBJ1-1, with TRBD1 as a possible D gene (5 bases). Germline loops: CDR1 SQVTM, CDR2 ANQGSEA. The V and J ends lost 7 bases and 0 bases respectively, with 15 bases between them. CDR3 length: 14 amino acids. The CDR3: CSGFLQALNTEAFF. CDR3 bases: TGCAGCGGGTTCTTACAGGCCTTGAACACTGAAGCTTTCTTT.

The rearrangement uses TRBV7-2 and TRBJ2-7; 8 bases map to TRBD1. V was pared by 6 bases and J by 6 bases, with 7 bases of the junction left unmatched. Germline V gene lookup returns CDR1 SGHTA and CDR2 FQGNSA. The CDR3 length is 13 residues. CDR3 sequence reads: CASRSGQALEQYF. CDR3 nucleotide sequence: TGTGCCAGCAGGTCGGGACAGGCCCTCGAGCAGTACTTC.

The CDR3 bases are TGTGCCAGCAGTTACATACTAAGAAATGGTGGTGAAGCTTTCTTT. Its translation: CASSYILRNGGEAFF. V and J are TRBV6-2 or TRBV6-3 and TRBJ1-1; D is undetermined. This CDR3 comprises 15 residues. V was cut by 2 bases and J by 7 bases, with 17 bases left in between. Germline lookup yields CDR1 MNHEY and CDR2 SVGEGT.

This clone was counted only a few times. V is TRBV19 and J is TRBJ1-2; D remains ambiguous. This CDR3 spans 16 amino acids. V was cut by 6 bases and J by 4 bases, with 21 bases left in between. Germline values: CDR1 LNHDA, CDR2 SQIVND (reference sequence). The CDR3 sequence is CASSRDVGPGGYGYTF. The CDR3 region has the DNA TGTGCCAGTAGCCGGGATGTGGGCCCTGGAGGCTATGGCTACACCTTC.

CDR3 DNA: TGTGCCAGCAGCTTGGCCGACAATGAGCAGTTCTTC. This encodes CASSLADNEQFF. This sequence joins TRBV7-9 and TRBJ2-1; no firm D call. Trimming took off 3 bases at V and 5 bases at J, with 5 bases between the two ends. The CDR3 has 12 amino acids. Looked up from germline, CDR1 is SEHNR and CDR2 is FQNEAQ (reference sequence).

This clone was counted between two and nine times. The V gene is TRBV19, the J gene TRBJ1-2; 7 bases align to TRBD1. V shed 4 bases, J shed 8 bases, and the junction held 16 bases outside the gene matches. Germline V lookup: CDR1 LNHDA, CDR2 SQIVND (reference sequence). The CDR3 length is 16 residues. For the CDR3, the DNA is TGTGCCAGTAGTACAGGCCAGGGGGACGTGGGGTCGGGCTACACCTTC. This sequence encodes CASSTGQGDVGSGYTF. The full variable domain, in which reference TRBV19 and TRBJ1-2 provide the parts outside the CDR3, is DGGITQSPKYLFRKEGQNVTLSCEQNLNHDAMYWYRQDPGQGLRLIYYSQIVNDFQKGDIAEGYSVSREKKESFPLTVTSAQKNPTAFYLCASSTGQGDVGSGYTFGSGTRLTVV.

This chain links TRBV21-1 with TRBJ1-1. TRBV21-1 is recorded as a pseudogene. This CDR3 has 14 residues. The CDR3 bases are TGTGCCACCTCCGAGGGCAGCGCGAACACTGAAGCTTTCTTT. This sequence encodes CATSEGSANTEAFF.

V gene TRBV28 combines with J gene TRBJ2-2, with a weak D call TRBD2 (5 bases). Trimming took off 7 bases at V and 5 bases at J, with 8 bases between the two ends. The CDR3 sequence is 12 residues long. The germline CDR1 and CDR2 sequences are MDHEN and SYDVKM. In DNA, the CDR3 is TGTGCCAGCATGCGGGTTACCGGGGAGCTGTTTTTT. It translates to CASMRVTGELFF. Variable domain in full (rest from reference TRBV28 and TRBJ2-2): DVKVTQSSRYLVKRTGEKVFLECVQDMDHENMFWYRQDPGLGLRLIYFSYDVKMKEKGDIPEGYSVSREKKERFSLILESASTNQTSMYLCASMRVTGELFFGEGSRLTVL.